Each of the 5 T cell receptor beta chains below was sequenced from the same sample in a study of response to subunit inactivated influenza vaccine. A single record per CDR3 protein comes from TCRdb applying MiXCR to the RT-PCR reads. The data show about 190,000 distinct CDR3 sequences, over 13% seen once. The source was CD8+ T cells sorted from PBMCs, collected 5 to 6 days after vaccination. The receptors were gathered from a man aged 50 to 60 who received an inactivated influenza vaccine.

This clonotype appeared a few times. The chain links TRBV15 to TRBJ2-5; D is unclear. Trimming left V 0 bases short and J 2 bases short, with 4 bases between. The CDR3 is 13 residues long. CDR1 is LNHNV and CDR2 is YYDKDF in the germline V gene (reference sequence). The CDR3 protein is CATSRDRQETQYF. The CDR3 DNA reads TGTGCCACCAGCAGAGACAGGCAAGAGACCCAGTACTTC.

This clonotype was detected only a few times. The genes are TRBV4-1 and TRBJ2-1, with D perhaps given as TRBD1 or TRBD2 (5 bases each). This CDR3 is 15 amino acids long. Trimming took 4 bases from V and 2 from J, leaving 12 bases between them. Germline V gene sequence: CDR1 MGHRA, CDR2 YSYEKL. CDR3 protein: CASSLGERTYNEQFF. CDR3 sequence (DNA): TGCGCCAGCAGCCTGGGGGAGCGAACCTACAATGAGCAGTTCTTC.

In its sample, this clonotype was seen many times. The CDR3 reads CASSLKTEAFF. The CDR3 coding sequence is TGTGCCAGCAGCTTAAAAACCGAAGCTTTCTTT. V is TRBV7-9 and J is TRBJ1-1; D is unresolved. Germline V gene sequence: CDR1 SEHNR, CDR2 FQNEAQ (reference sequence). This CDR3 contains 11 residues. The V gene lost 2 bases and the J gene lost 8 bases, with 6 bases spanning the gap. Together with reference TRBV7-9 and TRBJ1-1, the CDR3 gives the full variable domain: DTGVSQNPRHKITKRGQNVTFRCDPISEHNRLYWYRQTLGQGPEFLTYFQNEAQLEKSRLLSDRFSAERPKGSFSTLEIQRTEQGDSAMYLCASSLKTEAFFGQGTRLTVV.

This rearrangement joins TRBV6-2 or TRBV6-3 to TRBJ1-3; the D is unclear. V lost 2 bases and J lost 0, with 8 bases in between. There are 15 residues in the CDR3. CDR1 and CDR2 (germline): MNHEY, SVGEGT. CDR3 DNA: TGTGCCAGCAGTTACGGCTTACCCTCTGGAAACACCATATATTTT. Translation: CASSYGLPSGNTIYF.

This clonotype was detected only a few times. CDR3: CASRMTSGDTQYF. The CDR3 DNA follows: TGCGCCAGCAGAATGACTAGCGGGGATACGCAGTATTTT. This chain joins TRBV10-1 and TRBJ2-3; 10 nucleotides align to TRBD2. Looked up from germline, CDR1 is WNHNN and CDR2 is SYGVQD (reference sequence). J lost 6 bases, V lost 6 bases, and 3 bases had no gene match. The CDR3 has 13 amino acids.